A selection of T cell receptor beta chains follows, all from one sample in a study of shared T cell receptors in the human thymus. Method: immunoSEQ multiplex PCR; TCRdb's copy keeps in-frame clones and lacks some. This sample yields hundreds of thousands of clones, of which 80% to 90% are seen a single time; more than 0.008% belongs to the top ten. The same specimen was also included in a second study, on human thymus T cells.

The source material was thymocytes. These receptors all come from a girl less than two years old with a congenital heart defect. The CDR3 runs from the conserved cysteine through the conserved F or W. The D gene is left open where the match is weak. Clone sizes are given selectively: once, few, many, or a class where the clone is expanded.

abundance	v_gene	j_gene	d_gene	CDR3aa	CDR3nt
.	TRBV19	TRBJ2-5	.	CASSMAIGPREETQYF	TGTGCCAGTAGTATGGCAATCGGTCCCCGGGAAGAGACCCAGTACTTC
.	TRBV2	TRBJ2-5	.	CASSYDRNLYQETQYF	TGTGCCAGCAGCTATGACAGAAATCTTTACCAAGAGACCCAGTACTTC
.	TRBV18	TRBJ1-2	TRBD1	CASSNDRGSQSYTF	TGTGCCAGCTCAAACGACAGGGGCTCCCAGAGCTACACCTTC
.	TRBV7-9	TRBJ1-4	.	CASSLEGILAEKLFF	TGTGCCAGCAGCTTAGAGGGAATCCTAGCTGAAAAACTGTTTTTT
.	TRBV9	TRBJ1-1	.	CASSVEGEGGTEAFF	TGTGCCAGCAGCGTAGAGGGAGAAGGAGGCACTGAAGCTTTCTTT
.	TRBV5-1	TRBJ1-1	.	CASSLAGGRRPNPQNTEAFF	TGCGCCAGCAGCTTGGCCGGGGGGCGGCGGCCCAACCCCCAGAACACTGAAGCTTTCTTT
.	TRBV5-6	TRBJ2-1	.	CASSLRWSGGQGNEQFF	TGTGCCAGCAGCTTGAGGTGGTCCGGGGGGCAGGGGAATGAGCAGTTCTTC
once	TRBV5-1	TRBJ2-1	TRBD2	CASSLERGAYNEQFF	TGCGCCAGCAGCTTGGAGCGGGGGGCATACAATGAGCAGTTCTTC
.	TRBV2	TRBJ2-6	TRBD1	CASSEWGLGQGPSGANVLTF	TGTGCCAGCAGTGAATGGGGATTAGGACAGGGACCTTCTGGGGCCAACGTCCTGACTTTC
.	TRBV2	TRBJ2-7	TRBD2	CASSVGASGLLDEQYF	TGTGCCAGCAGTGTAGGGGCTAGCGGGCTCCTAGACGAGCAGTACTTC
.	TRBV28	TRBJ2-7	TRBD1	CASSPIQGALSYEQYF	TGTGCCAGCAGTCCTATACAGGGGGCCCTCTCCTACGAGCAGTACTTC
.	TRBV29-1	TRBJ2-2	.	CSVAVTDNTGELFF	TGCAGCGTTGCGGTGACTGATAACACCGGGGAGCTGTTTTTT
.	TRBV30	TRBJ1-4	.	CAWSVESPGANEKLFF	TGTGCCTGGAGTGTAGAGTCACCCGGAGCTAATGAAAAACTGTTTTTT
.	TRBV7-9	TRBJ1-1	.	CASSLPQVPNTEAFF	TGTGCCAGCAGCCTCCCACAGGTCCCGAACACTGAAGCTTTCTTT
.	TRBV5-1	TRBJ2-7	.	CASSLGGETYEQYF	TGCGCCAGCAGCTTGGGGGGGGAGACCTACGAGCAGTACTTC
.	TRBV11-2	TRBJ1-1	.	CASSLVAEINTEAFF	TGTGCCAGCAGCTTAGTTGCAGAAATAAACACTGAAGCTTTCTTT
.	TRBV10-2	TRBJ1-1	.	CASSEREAFF	TGCGCCAGCAGTGAGAGGGAGGCTTTCTTT